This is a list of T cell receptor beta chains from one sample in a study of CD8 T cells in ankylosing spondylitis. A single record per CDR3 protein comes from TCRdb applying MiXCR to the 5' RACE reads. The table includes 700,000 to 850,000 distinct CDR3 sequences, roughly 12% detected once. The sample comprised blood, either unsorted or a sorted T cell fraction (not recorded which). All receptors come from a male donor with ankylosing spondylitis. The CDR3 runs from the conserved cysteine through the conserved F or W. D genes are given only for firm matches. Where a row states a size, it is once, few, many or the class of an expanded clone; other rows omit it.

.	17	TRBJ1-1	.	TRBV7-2	CASSRLVLASRSTEAFF	TGTGCCAGCAGCCGTTTAGTTTTGGCGTCGAGGAGCACTGAAGCTTTCTTT
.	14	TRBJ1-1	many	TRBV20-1	CSASRGPVNTEAFF	TGCAGTGCTAGTAGGGGTCCGGTGAACACTGAAGCTTTCTTT
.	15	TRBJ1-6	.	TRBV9	CASSVDGAYDSPLHF	TGTGCCAGCAGCGTAGACGGGGCTTACGATTCACCCCTCCACTTT
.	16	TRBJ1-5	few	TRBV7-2	CASSLVSGVDGQPQHF	TGTGCCAGCAGCTTAGTTTCAGGGGTCGACGGTCAGCCCCAGCATTTT
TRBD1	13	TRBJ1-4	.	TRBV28	CASRMTGGEKLFF	TGTGCCAGCAGAATGACAGGGGGAGAAAAACTGTTTTTT
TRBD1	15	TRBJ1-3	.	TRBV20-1	CSAYLGQSSGNTIYF	TGCAGTGCTTACCTGGGACAGTCCTCTGGAAACACCATATATTTT
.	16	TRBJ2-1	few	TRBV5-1	CASSQSSGVSYNEQFF	TGCGCCAGCAGTCAATCCTCAGGGGTCTCCTACAATGAGCAGTTCTTC
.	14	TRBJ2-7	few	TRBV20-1	CSARGGQASYEQYF	TGCAGTGCTAGGGGGGGGCAGGCTTCCTACGAGCAGTACTTC
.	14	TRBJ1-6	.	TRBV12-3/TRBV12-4	CASSLGQDSSPLHF	TGTGCCAGCAGTTTAGGACAAGACTCCTCACCCCTCCACTTT
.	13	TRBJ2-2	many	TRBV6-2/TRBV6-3	CASSRRATGELFF	TGTGCCAGCAGCCGCAGGGCCACCGGGGAGCTGTTTTTT
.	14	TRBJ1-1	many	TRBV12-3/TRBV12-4	CASTPSSLNTEAFF	TGTGCCAGCACCCCCTCGTCCCTGAACACTGAAGCTTTCTTT
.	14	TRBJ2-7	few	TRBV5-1	CASSLVLTSHEQYF	TGCGCCAGCAGCTTGGTCTTAACTTCCCACGAGCAGTACTTC
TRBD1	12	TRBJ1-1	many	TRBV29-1	CSVAEGGLEAFF	TGCAGCGTTGCCGAAGGGGGCCTTGAAGCTTTCTTT
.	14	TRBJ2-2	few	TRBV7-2	CASSRRLATGELFF	TGTGCCAGCAGCCGACGTCTAGCGACCGGGGAGCTGTTTTTT
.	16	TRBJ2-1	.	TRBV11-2	CASSPTADSSYNEQFF	TGTGCCAGCAGCCCGACGGCGGACAGCTCCTACAATGAGCAGTTCTTC
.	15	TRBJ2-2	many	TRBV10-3	CAISFSTGNTGELFF	TGTGCCATCAGCTTCTCGACGGGAAACACCGGGGAGCTGTTTTTT
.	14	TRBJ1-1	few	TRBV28	CASRHGTLNTEAFF	TGTGCCAGCAGGCATGGGACCCTGAACACTGAAGCTTTCTTT
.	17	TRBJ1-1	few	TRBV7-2	CASSLAVGRVANTEAFF	TGTGCCAGCAGCTTAGCGGTGGGCAGGGTAGCGAACACTGAAGCTTTCTTT
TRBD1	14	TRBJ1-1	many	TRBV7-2	CASSLTTGRTEAFF	TGTGCCAGCAGCTTGACGACAGGGAGGACTGAAGCTTTCTTT
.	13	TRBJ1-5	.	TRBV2	CASSEEGRAPKHF	TGTGCCAGCAGTGAAGAGGGTAGAGCCCCGAAGCATTTT
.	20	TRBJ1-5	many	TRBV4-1	CASSQAAFGIGWVRNQPQHF	TGCGCCAGCAGCCAAGCGGCTTTCGGAATAGGGTGGGTGCGCAATCAGCCCCAGCATTTT
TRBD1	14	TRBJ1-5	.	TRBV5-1	CASSMGQGDQPQHF	TGCGCCAGCAGCATGGGACAGGGAGATCAGCCCCAGCATTTT
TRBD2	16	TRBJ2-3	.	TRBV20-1	CSASFGLAGGLDTQYF	TGCAGTGCTTCTTTTGGACTAGCGGGGGGGTTAGATACGCAGTATTTT
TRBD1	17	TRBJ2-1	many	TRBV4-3	CASSQDVTRGSYNEQFF	TGCGCCAGCAGCCAAGATGTCACCAGGGGGTCCTACAATGAGCAGTTCTTC
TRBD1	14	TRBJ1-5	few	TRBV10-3	CAISDDREAEPQHF	TGTGCCATCAGTGACGACAGGGAAGCGGAGCCCCAGCATTTT
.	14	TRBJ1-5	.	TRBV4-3	CASSQDPYNQPQHF	TGCGCCAGCAGCCAAGACCCCTATAATCAGCCCCAGCATTTT
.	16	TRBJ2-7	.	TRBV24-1	CATSDPAGAREGEQYF	TGTGCCACCAGTGATCCGGCGGGGGCGAGGGAAGGGGAGCAGTACTTC
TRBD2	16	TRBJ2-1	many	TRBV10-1	CASGTSGRGSYNEQFF	TGCGCCAGCGGGACTAGCGGGAGGGGGTCCTACAATGAGCAGTTCTTC
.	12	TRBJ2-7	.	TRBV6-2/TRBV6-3	CASGTRTYEQYF	TGTGCCAGTGGGACCAGAACCTACGAGCAGTACTTC
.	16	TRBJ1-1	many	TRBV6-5	CASSYSSSGPNVEAFF	TGTGCCAGCAGTTACTCGAGTTCTGGGCCGAACGTAGAAGCTTTCTTT
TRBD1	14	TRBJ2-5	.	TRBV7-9	CASSGGQGKETQYF	TGTGCCAGCAGCGGGGGACAGGGGAAAGAGACCCAGTACTTC
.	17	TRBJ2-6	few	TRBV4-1	CASSQVATISGANVLTF	TGCGCCAGCAGCCAAGTAGCAACAATCTCTGGGGCCAACGTCCTGACTTTC
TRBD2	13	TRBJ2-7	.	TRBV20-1	CSGKSGNSYEQYF	TGCAGTGGCAAGAGCGGGAACTCCTACGAGCAGTACTTC
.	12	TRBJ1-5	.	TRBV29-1	CSVRGSNQPQHF	TGCAGCGTTAGGGGTAGCAATCAGCCCCAGCATTTT
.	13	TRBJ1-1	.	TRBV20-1	CSARQGWGTEAFF	TGCAGTGCTAGACAGGGTTGGGGCACTGAAGCTTTCTTT
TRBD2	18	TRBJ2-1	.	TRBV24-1	CATSDFRREGQKYNEQFF	TGTGCCACCAGTGATTTCAGGCGGGAGGGCCAAAAATACAATGAGCAGTTCTTC
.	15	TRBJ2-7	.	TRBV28	CASSLPGTTSYEQYF	TGTGCCAGCAGTTTACCCGGGACGACTTCCTACGAGCAGTACTTC
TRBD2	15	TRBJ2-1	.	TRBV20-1	CSARVRAGGWDEQFF	TGCAGTGCTAGAGTGCGGGCGGGAGGCTGGGATGAGCAGTTCTTC
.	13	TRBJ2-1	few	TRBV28	CASSLPLIIEQFF	TGTGCCAGCAGTTTACCCCTAATTATCGAGCAGTTCTTC
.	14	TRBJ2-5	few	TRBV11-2	CASSLEVSQETQYF	TGTGCCAGCAGCTTAGAAGTCTCCCAAGAGACCCAGTACTTC
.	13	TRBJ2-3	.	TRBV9	CASSVIVADTQYF	TGTGCCAGCAGCGTCATAGTGGCAGATACGCAGTATTTT
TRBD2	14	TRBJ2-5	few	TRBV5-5	CASSWTSGTETQYF	TGTGCCAGCAGCTGGACTAGCGGGACAGAGACCCAGTACTTC
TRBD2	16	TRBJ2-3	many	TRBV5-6	CASSLLAGDLADTQYF	TGTGCCAGCAGCTTACTAGCGGGAGACCTGGCAGATACGCAGTATTTT
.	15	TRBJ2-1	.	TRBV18	CASSPDLPSYNEQFF	TGTGCCAGCTCACCAGACCTCCCTTCCTACAATGAGCAGTTCTTC
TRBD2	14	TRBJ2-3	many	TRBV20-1	CSAPGTSGLNTQYF	TGCAGTGCACCCGGGACTAGCGGGCTTAATACGCAGTATTTT
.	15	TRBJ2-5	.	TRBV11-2	CASSFSPLREETQYF	TGTGCCAGCAGCTTTTCGCCACTCAGAGAAGAGACCCAGTACTTC
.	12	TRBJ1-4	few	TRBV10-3	CAISANNEKLFF	TGTGCCATCAGTGCGAATAATGAAAAACTGTTTTTT
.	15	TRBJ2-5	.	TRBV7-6	CASSLIRGTKETQYF	TGTGCCAGCAGCCTGATAAGGGGGACGAAAGAGACCCAGTACTTC
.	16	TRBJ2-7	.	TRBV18	CASSLSLAAKSYEQYF	TGTGCCAGCTCACTTTCGCTAGCTGCCAAGTCCTACGAGCAGTACTTC
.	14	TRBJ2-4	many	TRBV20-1	CSAPTLENKNIQYF	TGCAGTGCGCCGACCCTCGAAAACAAAAACATTCAGTACTTC
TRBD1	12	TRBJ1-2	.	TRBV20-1	CSASDRGIGYTF	TGCAGTGCTAGCGACAGGGGGATAGGCTACACCTTC
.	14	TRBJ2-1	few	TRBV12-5	CASGRQEHHNEQFF	TGTGCTAGTGGTAGGCAAGAACACCACAATGAGCAGTTCTTC
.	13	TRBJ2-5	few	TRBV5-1	CASSPDNEETQYF	TGCGCCAGCAGCCCGGACAACGAAGAGACCCAGTACTTC
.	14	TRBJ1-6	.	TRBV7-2	CASSLWTDNPPLHF	TGTGCCAGCAGCTTATGGACGGATAATCCACCCCTCCACTTT
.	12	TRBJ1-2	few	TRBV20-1	CSARDLRGGYTF	TGCAGTGCTAGAGATCTTCGGGGGGGCTACACCTTC
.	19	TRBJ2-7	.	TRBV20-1	CSASRVHPWNGSLGVEQYF	TGCAGTGCTAGTCGCGTACACCCATGGAACGGATCGCTGGGGGTCGAGCAGTACTTC
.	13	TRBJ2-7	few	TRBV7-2	CASSSPNSNEQYF	TGTGCCAGCAGCTCCCCAAATAGTAACGAGCAGTACTTC
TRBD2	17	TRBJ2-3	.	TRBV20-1	CSARDVASGRATDTQYF	TGCAGTGCTAGAGATGTAGCGAGCGGGAGAGCCACAGATACGCAGTATTTT
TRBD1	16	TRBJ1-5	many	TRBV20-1	CSARVKGTGGGQPQHF	TGCAGTGCTAGAGTCAAGGGGACAGGGGGCGGTCAGCCCCAGCATTTT
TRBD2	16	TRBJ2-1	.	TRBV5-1	CASSSTGTSLLNEQFF	TGCGCCAGCAGCTCTACCGGGACTAGCCTTCTAAATGAGCAGTTCTTC